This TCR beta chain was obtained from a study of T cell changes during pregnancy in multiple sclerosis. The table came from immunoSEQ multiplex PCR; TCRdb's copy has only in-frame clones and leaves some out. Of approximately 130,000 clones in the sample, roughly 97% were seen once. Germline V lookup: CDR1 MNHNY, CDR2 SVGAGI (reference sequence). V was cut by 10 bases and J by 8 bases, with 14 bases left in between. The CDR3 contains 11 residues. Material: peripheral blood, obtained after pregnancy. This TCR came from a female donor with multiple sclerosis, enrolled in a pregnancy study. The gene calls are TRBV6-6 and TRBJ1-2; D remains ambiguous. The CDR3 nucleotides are TGTGCCACAGAGGAGGTTGAGGGCTACACCTTC. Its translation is CATEEVEGYTF.